This TCR beta chain was recovered during a study of cytomegalovirus exposure and HLA in healthy donors. The CDR3 extends over 13 amino acids. Looked up from germline, CDR1 is MNHEY and CDR2 is SVGAGI. With 2 bases removed from V and 5 bases from J, the gap between germline ends came to 10 bases. Sequencing was performed with immunoSEQ multiplex PCR; in TCRdb, only in-frame clones are kept and a portion is missing. Of 200,000 or so clones detected, around 83% appear once; the ten largest clones hold roughly 13%. This receptor was identified in a woman under 40 in good health and CMV-seropositive. The chain links TRBV6-5 to TRBJ2-7; D is perhaps TRBD1 (5 bases). Sequenced sample: PBMCs. The DNA for the CDR3 is TGTGCCAGCAGTTACAGGGGCCAAGACGAGCAGTACTTC. Translation: CASSYRGQDEQYF.